Below, one TCR beta chain is given with its context. Its target antigen remains unknown. The data stem from a study of cytomegalovirus exposure and HLA in healthy donors (dated by TCRdb to about 2017). Looking at the study overall: An earlier analysis of 587 of the donors reported about 300 Gb of sequence data and around 110 million unique TCR beta sequences obtained from 180 million or so T cells. An earlier analysis of approximately 640 of the donors applied high-throughput TCR beta sequencing to assess whether each TCR beta V gene segment acted as functional or pseudogenic. Donor age, sex, ethnicity and CMV serostatus were compiled alongside the repertoire data. The genetic ancestry cluster associated with self-reported Caucasian donors included roughly 84% of the roughly 360 genotyped donors. In a later analysis, previously published TCR beta repertoires from about 670 donors were re-analyzed and high-resolution HLA genotyping was added so that TCR occurrence patterns could be studied. The study was designed to test whether signatures of past pathogen exposure could be identified by cataloging public T cell receptors. Using immunosequencing, the study profiled T cell repertoires from fewer than 700 subjects and related those repertoires to cytomegalovirus serostatus. Both class I and class II loci were covered by HLA typing, at four-digit resolution. All discovery cohort repertoires had been generated on a single sequencing platform. High-throughput TCR immunosequencing, statistical association of individual TCRs with disease status, and machine learning were combined to predict cytomegalovirus infection status. Rather than using new phenotypic data, the later analysis identified candidate immune exposures from TCR beta sequences and from how often those sequences occurred across donors. Along with the approximately 650-subject first cohort, a separate validation cohort of over a hundred different subjects was used. Because of strong linkage in the cohort, roughly five DR-DQ haplotypes were treated as single units for association and clustering. On average, around 240,000 unique TCR beta nucleotide sequences were sequenced per donor among 398 genotyped donors of the cohort, with roughly 19% of those sequences being non-productive. An early release covering over 500 HLA-typed donors comprised approximately 300 gigabases of sequencing data and around 86 million unique TCR sequences. The number of typed donors differed by locus: 629-630 for A, B, C, DRB1 and DQB1; approximately 520 for DQA1; approximately 600 for DPA1; and roughly 490 for DPB1. A later genetic analysis took genome-wide SNP genotypes for 398 of the 666 donors and used that subset as a discovery cohort.

Libraries were made using the immunoSEQ multiplex PCR assay. For the multiplex PCR, a mixture combining 60 forward primers for TCR Vbeta segments and 13 reverse primers for TCR Jbeta segments was used. Amplification of the CDR3 region of rearranged TCR beta genes was performed with a multiplex PCR assay on genomic DNA. The amplified TCR beta libraries were sequenced on the Illumina HiSeq System as 87-base-pair reads. In the source study's methods: In a later analysis, approximately 74 million unique TCR beta chains were counted across the approximately 640 repertoires, and approximately 11 million of these chains were shared by at least two donors. Raw reads were error-corrected and collapsed into unique sequences by a nearest-neighbor algorithm in which closely related sequences were merged to remove PCR and sequencing errors. V, D and J gene segments were assigned by aligning CDR3 sequences to IMGT reference sequences. For a sequence to be retained, at least a six-nucleotide match to both a V gene segment and a J gene segment was required. Rearrangements were classified as productive when the CDR3 lacked stop codons and remained in frame with V and J, and all other rearrangements were classified as non-productive. Following IMGT convention, CDR3 was defined as the stretch from the second conserved V-encoded cysteine up to the conserved J-encoded phenylalanine. Sequences without an unambiguous match to a single V gene segment were excluded from the earlier analysis of over 500 of the donors. In an earlier analysis of 450 to 700 of the donors, V segments were called functional above 56.7% productive rearrangements and were called segregating when the between-donor standard deviation exceeded 5%. A statistical classification framework was built to diagnose cytomegalovirus status from the catalog of TCR beta chain sequences. In a later analysis, TCR nucleotide sequences were compared against IMGT/GENE-DB human TR gene sequences so that V and J genes could be assigned. In a later analysis, CDR3 sequences and most-parsimonious VDJ recombination scenarios were assigned using the TCRdist pipeline. In a later analysis, each TCR beta chain was defined by its CDR3 amino acid sequence together with its V-gene family, and reads lacking a unique V-gene family were excluded. In a later analysis, nearly 600 highly shared, low-generation-probability nucleotide sequences were removed to address suspected cross-contamination and a sequencing artifact. A later analysis calculated a clonal expansion index for each public chain from normalized within-repertoire ranks of inferred template counts. In a later analysis, generation probabilities were computed using a VDJ recombination model fitted to out-of-frame rearrangements, and the results were checked against IGoR. In a later analysis, hypergeometric tests were used to score TCR-TCR, TCR-HLA and TCR-CMV co-occurrence, with a repertoire-size bias correction applied to TCR pairs. In a later analysis, false discovery rates were estimated by permuting HLA or CMV assignments 20 times. A later analysis grouped co-occurring TCRs with DBSCAN, adding TCRdist sequence similarity when clustering within HLA-allele-positive subsets. Repertoires with fewer than 30,000 or more than 120,000 public chains were left out of co-occurrence clustering, as were a few repertoires with anomalous nucleotide sharing. TCRdb re-hosts the immuneACCESS table, in-frame sequences only. Its copies lack some clones; in the studies checked, an unresolved V gene accounts for under half of them, and the cause for the rest is not known. V and J calls and clone size are as listed in that table; D and trimming were resolved from the DNA. The sample's records list around 52,000 clones. The ten largest clones capture roughly 11% of the sample.

In total, more than 500 healthy bone marrow donors made up the cohort. Cohort members were all nominally healthy when sampled, although unrecorded immune exposures were likely present. The donor was CMV seropositive and was included in the group of 250 to 300 seropositive cohort members. A peripheral blood sample was provided by each donor, and peripheral blood mononuclear cells were used for TCR beta sequencing. Genomic DNA extraction from the blood cell samples was performed with the Qiagen DNeasy Blood Extraction Kit. CDR1 and CDR2, per the germline V gene (reference sequence), are SEHNR and FQNEAQ. The CDR3 spans 17 residues, from the cysteine through the phenylalanine. The sequence is cut down to CDR3 DNA, 51 bases in frame from base 1. V and J are trimmed by 5 bases and 2 bases, and the gene matches miss 12 bases of the junction. Overall study outcomes, separate from this receptor: In a later analysis, HLA-associated TCR beta chains were found to be more clonally expanded and to have lower generation probabilities than equally common non-associated chains. Cytomegalovirus status was reported to be diagnosed by the classifier with high specificity and sensitivity in both the original and validation cohorts. Broadly in line with IMGT annotations, most TCR beta V segments showed up in productive rearrangements about 87% or about 30% of the time in an earlier analysis of approximately 640 of the donors. A cluster of highly shared sequence variants was judged likely to represent a technical artifact of the sequencing pipeline. Most TCR sequences were observed very rarely across donors, whereas some public TCRs were present in many individuals. Sequencing depth was assumed to be roughly uniform across donors in the presence/absence analyses, though that assumption may not hold. The authors suggested that the approach could potentially be extended to other disease states and immunological phenotypes. In a later genetic analysis, fewer N-insertions in productive TCRs were reported among donors in an Asian-associated ancestry cluster than the 666-donor mean. According to a later analysis, most CMV-associated TCR beta chains appeared to be HLA-restricted, and the HLA associations seemed to be driven largely by CMV exposure. Only TCR beta chains were sequenced in this cohort, and the absence of alpha or paired-chain data limited detectable features. The 87-base-pair reads could not distinguish some IMGT-functional V segments, including TRBV6-2 and TRBV6-3, so those segments were excluded. At a false discovery rate of 0.05, a later analysis linked 15,000 to 20,000 TCR beta sequences to specific HLA alleles. Because HLA typing was unavailable for some donors at each locus, only the typed subset was used in association tests. Strong co-occurrence of HLA alleles, especially DR and DQ, made assigning TCR associations to individual alleles difficult. In vitro tests confirmed that three of the cytomegalovirus-associated TCR beta chains recognize cytomegalovirus antigens. An association between a missense DCLRE1C variant and V-gene and J-gene trimming of TCR beta chains was found in a later genetic analysis and replicated in an independent cohort. A total of 150 or so TCR beta chains were listed by the study as associated with cytomegalovirus. In a later analysis, several top co-occurrence clusters were reported to appear linked to parvovirus B19, influenza, CMV and Epstein-Barr virus. For the cohort, immune exposure information was limited to CMV serostatus. Because counts were too low, about 15 rarely observed V segments, including chromosome 9 orphons, were left out of the earlier analysis of approximately 500 of the donors. A further reported finding was that TCR beta sequences accurately predicted the HLA-A and HLA-B alleles for most subjects in the first cohort. Correlated functional status among segregating V segments might reflect linkage disequilibrium, but an unknown experimental factor could not be ruled out. A later analysis found that TCR association rates varied across HLA loci, with DRB1 alleles showing the most associated TCRs and HLA-C alleles the fewest.

The receptor comes from a woman between 45 and 65 years old in good health and CMV-seropositive. The sample taken for sequencing was PBMCs. The chain was built from TRBV7-9 and TRBJ2-3, with 8 junctional bases fitting TRBD2. For the CDR3, the sequence is CASSQEASGPYTDTQYF. The DNA sequence is given as TGTGCCAGCAGCCAAGAGGCTAGCGGGCCTTACACAGATACGCAGTATTTT.